Detailed here is one TCR beta chain. The target of this receptor is not known. No base qualities exist here, and no much larger clone lies one base off it. Relative to germline, V is 0 bases shorter and J is 0 bases shorter, with 15 bases between their ends. CDR1 and CDR2, looked up from the germline V gene, are SGHDN and FVKESK. The CDR3 sequence holds 17 residues, the cysteine and phenylalanine included. Only CDR3 DNA remains: 51 bases, in frame from the first base. The run used an Illumina HiSeq 1500. TCRdb reprocessed the public reads (quality trimming at Q25 with fastp, clone calling with MiXCR) and kept in-frame beta chains. Every CDR3 protein is listed once, alongside the most common genes and DNA of its rows. In this sample the table shows 250,000 or so distinct CDR3 sequences, over 15% of which occur a single time. The leading ten clones occupy approximately 44% of the sample. The record originates from a study of T cell repertoires in cytomegalovirus infection (dated by TCRdb to between 2018 and 2021). With regard to the full study: Because public TCR beta signatures pointed to carriage of CMV infection together with the matching HLA type, the HLA type of each donor mattered for the analysis.

Beyond this particular receptor, the publication reports: In the ex vivo response, HLA-C-restricted CMV-specific TCR beta clonotypes were dominant, and in two of eight donors the single most frequent clonotype came from this HLA-C-restricted group. In both this cohort and an independent cohort of 350 or so donors, the cumulative frequency of public TCR beta family members distinguished carriers of CMV infection plus the relevant HLA type.

Input material: CD8+ T cells from PBMCs. The receptor chain draws on TRBV14 and TRBJ2-7; the D gene could be either TRBD1 or TRBD2, each agreeing at 5 bases. This TCR was sampled from a human donor in good health (CMV status not recorded). Some clones in this sample may be carry-over from other donors' samples. This receptor carries the CDR3 CASSQEGGVRGSYEQYF. DNA sequence: TGTGCCAGCAGCCAAGAAGGAGGCGTAAGGGGCTCCTACGAGCAGTACTTC.